These 22 T cell receptor beta chains share one sample of origin, sequenced in a study of CD8 T cells in ankylosing spondylitis. Each CDR3 protein is one row after TCRdb ran MiXCR on the 5' RACE reads. This table holds some 130,000 distinct CDR3 sequences, around 6.6% found once. Specimen: blood, either unsorted or a sorted T cell fraction (not recorded which). All receptors come from a female donor with ankylosing spondylitis or in good health (not recorded which).

This clonotype was recorded at least ten times. This sequence joins TRBV7-8 and TRBJ1-6; TRBD1 might be the D (6 bases). Looked up from germline, CDR1 is SGHVS and CDR2 is FQNEAQ. V shed 8 bases and J shed 9 bases, with 20 bases lying between them. This CDR3 contains 15 residues. The CDR3 DNA reads as TGTGCCAGCGGCGCCACAGGGTCACGTAGTTCACCCCTCCACTTT. This gives the protein CASGATGSRSSPLHF.

In its sample, this clonotype was seen many times. This rearrangement joins TRBV6-2 or TRBV6-3 to TRBJ1-1, with 8 positions matching TRBD1. Germline V CDR1 and CDR2: MNHEY, SVGEGT. V gave up 6 bases and J gave up 0 bases; unmatched junction bases: 6. CDR3 length: 15 residues. The CDR3 reads CASRPGGQVNTEAFF. In nucleotides, the CDR3 is TGTGCCAGCAGGCCGGGGGGACAGGTGAACACTGAAGCTTTCTTT.

This clonotype was recorded many times. The chain is built from TRBV10-3 and TRBJ2-5, with D tentatively TRBD2 (5 bases). Germline assignment: CDR1 ENHRY and CDR2 SYGVKD. CDR3 length equals 19 residues. Trimming cost V 0 bases and J 4 bases, with 24 bases left between them. CDR3 in DNA: TGTGCCATCAGTGAGTCGACTACCAACGTTCCCCGGAACCCAGAGACCCAGTACTTC. Encoded protein: CAISESTTNVPRNPETQYF.

In its sample, this clonotype was seen many times. The chain uses TRBV5-1 and TRBJ1-4; D might be TRBD1 (5 bases). The CDR3 is 14 residues long. Germline V gene data show CDR1 as SGHRS and CDR2 as YFSETQ. Trimming pared 1 base from V and 8 bases from J, leaving 12 bases between. The CDR3 DNA follows: TGCGCCAGCAGCTTGTTGGGGGTACGAGAAAAACTGTTTTTT. It yields the protein CASSLLGVREKLFF.

This clonotype occurred many times. The V call is TRBV19, the J call TRBJ2-2, with no clear D. The V end lost 8 bases, the J end lost 4 bases, and 8 bases lay between the germline ends. Per germline, CDR1 LNHDA and CDR2 SQIVND (reference sequence). The length of the CDR3 is 12 residues. The CDR3 here is CASPTFTGELFF. DNA of the CDR3: TGTGCCAGTCCAACCTTCACCGGGGAGCTGTTTTTT.

The chain recombines TRBV6-5 with TRBJ2-3, with D possibly called TRBD1 or TRBD2 (5 bases each). Looked up from germline, CDR1 is MNHEY and CDR2 is SVGAGI. Between the trimmed V and J ends, which lost 6 bases and 0 bases, there was a span of 16 bases. The CDR3 runs 16 residues. CDR3 nucleotide sequence: TGTGCCAGCAGCTGGGGTTCGGGGCAGAGCACAGATACGCAGTATTTT. It yields the protein CASSWGSGQSTDTQYF.

This clonotype has a count of ten or more. The V call is TRBV4-1, the J call TRBJ1-1; 8 nucleotides agree with TRBD1. This CDR3 is 16 amino acids long. Germline CDR1 is MGHRA and CDR2 is YSYEKL. V lost 5 bases and J lost 6; bases outside the gene matches: 14. The DNA of the CDR3 is TGCGCCAGCAGCTTAGGACAGGGAGTGACAAAGGCTGAAGCTTTCTTT. It is translated as CASSLGQGVTKAEAFF.

There are a few counts of this clonotype. The chain is built from TRBV5-5 and TRBJ1-2; unclear D gene. The CDR3 extends over 16 amino acids. V was cut by 6 bases and J by 4 bases, with 22 bases left in between. Germline V gives CDR1 SGHKS, CDR2 YYEKEE (reference sequence). The CDR3 sequence is CASKDWQQISGYGYTF. CDR3 coding DNA: TGTGCCAGCAAAGACTGGCAGCAGATTTCGGGCTATGGCTACACCTTC.

A note on this clonotype: This may stem from a read error, because a much larger clone lies one nucleotide away. The rearrangement joins TRBV12-3 or TRBV12-4 to TRBJ2-3; D gene unclear. CDR3 length: 13 amino acids. The CDR3 bases are TGTACCATCACAATACGGAGCACAGATACGCAGTATTTT. Residues: CTITIRSTDTQYF.

This clonotype was detected only a few times. The rearrangement joins TRBV14 to TRBJ1-6; possibly TRBD1 for D (5 bases). Per the germline V gene, CDR1 is SGHDN and CDR2 is FVKESK. The V and J ends lost 3 bases and 9 bases respectively, with 9 bases between them. The CDR3 runs to 13 residues. This CDR3 reads CASSQAGLSPLHF. The CDR3 DNA is TGTGCCAGCAGCCAGGCAGGGCTTTCACCCCTCCACTTT.

This clonotype was observed many times. This chain connects TRBV25-1 to TRBJ2-7; 7 positions match TRBD1. CDR3 length: 14 residues. Germline CDR1 is MGHDK and CDR2 is SYGVNS. Trimming removed 4 bases from V and 2 bases from J; junction bases left unmatched: 5. The CDR3 DNA reads as TGTGCCAGCAGTGGGGACAGAGGTCCCTACGAGCAGTACTTC. This encodes CASSGDRGPYEQYF.

This clonotype was picked up many times. The chain joins TRBV20-1 to TRBJ1-2; no clear D. V was cut by 1 base and J by 3 bases, with 6 bases left in between. Germline CDR1 and CDR2: DFQATT and SNEGSKA (reference sequence). This CDR3 has 12 residues. The DNA of the CDR3 is TGCAGTGCTAGAGTTGGGGACTATGGCTACACCTTC. Translating gives CSARVGDYGYTF.

The table lists this clonotype with many counts. The chain uses TRBV6-2 or TRBV6-3 and TRBJ1-4, with D possibly matching TRBD1 (5 bases). This CDR3 contains 16 residues. The germline CDR1 and CDR2 sequences are MNHEY and SVGEGT. V was pared by 0 bases and J by 8 bases, with 16 bases between. CDR3 in DNA: TGTGCCAGCAGTTACTCCAACAGGCGTCCCTTGGAAAAACTGTTTTTT. It yields the protein CASSYSNRRPLEKLFF.

This clonotype was seen at least ten times. The chain is built from TRBV4-3 and TRBJ2-1; 12 positions agree with TRBD2. The junction had 6 bases not matched to a gene; V was cut back by 3 bases and J by 6 bases. Looked up from germline, CDR1 is LGHNA and CDR2 is YSLEER. This CDR3 contains 16 residues. CDR3 DNA sequence: TGCGCCAGCAGCCACTGGACTAGCGGGGCGATCAATGAGCAGTTCTTC. Translating it yields CASSHWTSGAINEQFF.

This clonotype was picked up many times. This chain links TRBV12-3 or TRBV12-4 with TRBJ1-2; perhaps TRBD1 as D (5 bases). The CDR3 is 15 amino acids. The germline V and J ends were trimmed by 3 bases and 6 bases, with 17 bases remaining between them. The CDR3 region is CASSLEGRREDGYTF. CDR3 sequence (DNA): TGTGCCAGCAGTTTGGAGGGGCGCAGAGAAGATGGCTACACCTTC.

In this sample, this clonotype turned up many times. The chain couples TRBV5-1 to TRBJ1-1; the match to TRBD1 covers 8 bases. Per germline, CDR1 SGHRS and CDR2 YFSETQ. The CDR3 extends over 13 amino acids. Trimming took 0 bases from V and 7 from J; bases not matched to a gene: 2. CDR3 residues: CASSLADRGEAFF. The CDR3 DNA sequence: TGCGCCAGCAGCTTGGCCGACAGGGGTGAAGCTTTCTTT.

This clonotype was counted ten times or more. This chain joins TRBV20-1 and TRBJ2-7; D is possibly TRBD1 (6 bases). Trimming took 2 bases from V and 2 from J, leaving 7 bases between them. The CDR3 extends over 12 amino acids. The germline V gene encodes CDR1 DFQATT and CDR2 SNEGSKA (reference sequence). The CDR3 bases are TGCAGTGCTAGATGGGGGCCCTACGAGCAGTACTTC. It yields the protein CSARWGPYEQYF.

The chain employs TRBV7-2 and TRBJ2-3, with D maybe TRBD2 (6 bases). Trimming removed 5 bases from V and 1 base from J, with 13 bases in between. The CDR3 length is 15 residues. Germline V lookup: CDR1 SGHTA, CDR2 FQGNSA. The CDR3 is CASSITGEGTDTQYF. The CDR3 DNA follows: TGTGCCAGCAGCATAACCGGGGAGGGCACAGATACGCAGTATTTT.

This clonotype was detected ten times or more. The V call is TRBV6-1, the J call TRBJ1-6; 7 positions agree with TRBD1. The CDR3 runs to 15 residues. J lost 9 bases, V lost 4 bases, and 9 bases had no gene match. The germline V gene encodes CDR1 MNHNS and CDR2 SASEGT. The CDR3 DNA follows: TGTGCCAGCAGTGTAACCGGGACAGATACTTCACCCCTCCACTTT. It specifies CASSVTGTDTSPLHF.

The chain joins TRBV20-1 to TRBJ1-1; no firm D call. CDR3 length: 12 residues. The V and J ends lost 1 base and 4 bases respectively, with 7 bases between them. The germline V gene has CDR1 DFQATT and CDR2 SNEGSKA (reference sequence). The CDR3 region is CSARVQITEAFF. The CDR3 DNA sequence: TGCAGTGCTAGAGTCCAGATCACTGAAGCTTTCTTT.

The table lists this clonotype with a few counts. The chain carries TRBV7-8 and TRBJ2-2, with D possibly matching TRBD2 (6 bases). This CDR3 comprises 16 residues. Germline V gene lookup returns CDR1 SGHVS and CDR2 FQNEAQ. Trimming stripped 2 bases from V and 2 bases from J, with 12 bases between. In DNA form, the CDR3 reads TGTGCCAGCAGCTTAAATATCGGGGGAAACACCGGGGAGCTGTTTTTT. This sequence encodes CASSLNIGGNTGELFF.

This clonotype has ten or more counts. The chain joins TRBV9 to TRBJ2-5; no clear D. V gave up 4 bases and J gave up 0 bases, with 10 bases separating them. The germline V gene has CDR1 SGDLS and CDR2 YYNGEE. This CDR3 comprises 14 residues. The CDR3: CASSLRSDQETQYF. The CDR3 DNA is TGTGCCAGCAGCCTAAGGAGCGACCAAGAGACCCAGTACTTC. Full variable domain (missing parts from reference TRBV9 and TRBJ2-5): DSGVTQTPKHLITATGQRVTLRCSPRSGDLSVYWYQQSLDQGLQFLIQYYNGEERAKGNILERFSAQQFPDLHSELNLSSLELGDSALYFCASSLRSDQETQYFGPGTRLLVL.